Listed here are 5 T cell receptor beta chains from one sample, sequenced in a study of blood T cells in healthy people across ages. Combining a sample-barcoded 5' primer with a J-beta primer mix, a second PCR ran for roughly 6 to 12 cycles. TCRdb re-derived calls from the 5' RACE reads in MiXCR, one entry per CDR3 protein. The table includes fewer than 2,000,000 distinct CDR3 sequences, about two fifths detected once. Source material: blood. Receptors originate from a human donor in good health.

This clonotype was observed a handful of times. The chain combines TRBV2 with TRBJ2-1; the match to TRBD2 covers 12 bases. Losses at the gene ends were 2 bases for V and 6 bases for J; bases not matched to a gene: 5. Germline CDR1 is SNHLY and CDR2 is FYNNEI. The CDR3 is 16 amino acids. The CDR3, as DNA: TGTGCCAGCAGTGAACTTACTAGCGGGGGGTCCAATGAGCAGTTCTTC. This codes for CASSELTSGGSNEQFF.

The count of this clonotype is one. This chain's CDR3 is CASSLTGLAGIIQYF. In DNA, the CDR3 is TGTGCCAGCAGCTTAACGGGACTAGCGGGGATCATTCAGTACTTC. The V and J genes are TRBV7-2 and TRBJ2-4, with TRBD2 matching over 13 bases. Germline assignment: CDR1 SGHTA and CDR2 FQGNSA. The CDR3 has 15 amino acids. Germline trimming cut 2 bases from V and 9 bases from J; bases unmatched to any gene: 4.

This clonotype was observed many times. This CDR3 reads CASSLLANYGYTF. CDR3 in DNA: TGTGCCAGCAGTTTATTAGCTAACTATGGCTACACCTTC. The chain joins TRBV12-3 or TRBV12-4 to TRBJ1-2; no clear D gene. The CDR3 runs 13 residues. V shed 2 bases and J shed 0 bases, with 4 bases lying between them.

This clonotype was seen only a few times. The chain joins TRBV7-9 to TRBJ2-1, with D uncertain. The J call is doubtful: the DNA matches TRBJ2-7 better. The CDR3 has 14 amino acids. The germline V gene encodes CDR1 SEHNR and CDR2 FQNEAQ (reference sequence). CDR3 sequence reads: CASSLVDVGYEQYF. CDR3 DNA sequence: TGTGCCAGCAGCTTAGTCGATGTCGGCTACGAGCAGTACTTC.

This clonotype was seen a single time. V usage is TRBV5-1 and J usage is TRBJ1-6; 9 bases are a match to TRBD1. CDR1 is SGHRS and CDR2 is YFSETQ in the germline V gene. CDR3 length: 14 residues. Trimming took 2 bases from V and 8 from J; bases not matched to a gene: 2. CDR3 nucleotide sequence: TGCGCCAGCAGCTTCCGGGACAGGGATTCACCCCTCCACTTT. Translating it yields CASSFRDRDSPLHF.